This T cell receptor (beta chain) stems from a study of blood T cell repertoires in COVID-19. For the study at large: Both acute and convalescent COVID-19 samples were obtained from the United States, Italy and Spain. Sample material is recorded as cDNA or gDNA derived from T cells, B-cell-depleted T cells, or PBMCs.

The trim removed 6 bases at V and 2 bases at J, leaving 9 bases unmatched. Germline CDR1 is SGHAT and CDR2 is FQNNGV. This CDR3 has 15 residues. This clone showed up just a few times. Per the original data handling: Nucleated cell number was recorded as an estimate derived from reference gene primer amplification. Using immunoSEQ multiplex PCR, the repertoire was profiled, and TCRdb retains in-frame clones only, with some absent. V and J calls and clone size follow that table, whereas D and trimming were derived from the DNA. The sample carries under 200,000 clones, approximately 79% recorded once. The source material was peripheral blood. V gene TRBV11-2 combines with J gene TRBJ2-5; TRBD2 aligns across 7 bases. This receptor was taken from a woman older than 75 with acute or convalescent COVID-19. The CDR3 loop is CASSFVGRGQETQYF. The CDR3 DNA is TGTGCCAGCAGTTTCGTTGGGAGGGGTCAAGAGACCCAGTACTTC.